This T cell receptor (beta chain) was sequenced during a study of post-analysis software for immune sequencing data. This CDR3 spans 13 amino acids. V was clipped by 10 bases and J by 4 bases, with 16 bases between them. Carried by the TCR beta cDNA libraries were unique molecular identifiers. MiXCR was run by TCRdb on the PCR reads, yielding one entry per CDR3 protein. Seen here are hundreds of thousands of distinct CDR3 sequences, 25% to 30% observed once, and the top ten hold roughly 0.54%. For this clonotype: Its antigen is unidentified.

Overall study findings and caveats: Patients carried roughly 5 TRBV segments more frequently than controls did, and TRBV5-6, TRBV5-1 and TRBV20-1 were among them.

Input material: blood. The chain is built from TRBV12-3 or TRBV12-4 and TRBJ1-2; D is perhaps TRBD1 (5 bases). This TCR came from a girl between 5 and 17 years old with multiple sclerosis. The CDR3 is CAIRVSGFYGYTF. CDR3 bases: TGTGCCATTAGGGTTTCAGGGTTCTATGGCTACACCTTC.